The 32 T cell receptor beta chains given below trace back to one sample, sequenced in a study of identical twins. TCRdb reanalysed the 5' RACE reads using MiXCR and keeps one entry per CDR3 protein. Among approximately 690,000 distinct CDR3 sequences listed, around 5.7% were seen once. Sequencing input: naive T cells sorted from blood. These receptors were collected from a man between 18 and 35 years old in good health.

This clonotype came up a few times. This CDR3 is CASSLGMSGAREKLFF. CDR3 bases: TGTGCCAGCAGCTTAGGAATGTCAGGGGCTCGAGAAAAACTGTTTTTT. V gene TRBV11-2 combines with J gene TRBJ1-4; possible D gene TRBD1, 6 bases. Looked up from germline, CDR1 is SGHAT and CDR2 is FQNNGV. The length of the CDR3 is 16 residues. The V and J ends lost 1 base and 8 bases respectively, with 17 bases between them.

This clonotype came up many times. The rearrangement joins TRBV11-2 to TRBJ2-1; the D gene is possibly TRBD2 (6 bases). From germline, CDR1 is SGHAT and CDR2 FQNNGV. The CDR3 has 16 residues. Trimming removed 3 bases at V and 4 bases at J, with 16 bases between. The CDR3 here is CASSLGGRGPYNEQFF. The CDR3 nucleotides read TGTGCCAGCAGCTTGGGGGGTAGGGGCCCGTACAATGAGCAGTTCTTC. Complete variable domain (other parts from reference TRBV11-2 and TRBJ2-1): EAGVAQSPRYKIIEKRQSVAFWCNPISGHATLYWYQQILGQGPKLLIQFQNNGVVDDSQLPKDRFSAERLKGVDSTLKIQPAKLEDSAVYLCASSLGGRGPYNEQFFGPGTRLTVL.

This clonotype was detected ten times or more. The chain combines TRBV20-1 with TRBJ1-5; 8 nucleotides line up with TRBD1. Looked up from germline, CDR1 is DFQATT and CDR2 is SNEGSKA (reference sequence). The CDR3 runs 18 residues. Germline trimming cut 0 bases from V and 1 base from J; bases unmatched to any gene: 11. The CDR3 DNA follows: TGCAGTGCTAGAGATGGAGGACAGGGCTTACTCAGCAATCAGCCCCAGCATTTT. Its protein product is CSARDGGQGLLSNQPQHF.

The CDR3 nucleotides read TGTGCCAGCAGTCGTTACCCCTCCGGGCTAGCGGGAAAAGAGACCCAGTACTTC. Translated: CASSRYPSGLAGKETQYF. The chain links TRBV6-1 to TRBJ2-5, with TRBD2 matching 9 bases. Germline assignment: CDR1 MNHNS and CDR2 SASEGT. The CDR3 is made up of 18 amino acids. J lost 3 bases, V lost 5 bases, and 16 bases had no gene match.

This sequence joins TRBV5-5 and TRBJ2-3; 11 bases line up with TRBD2. The CDR3 is 17 amino acids. V was clipped by 0 bases and J by 7 bases; unmatched bases: 10. Germline CDR1 is SGHKS and CDR2 is YYEKEE (reference sequence). Here the CDR3 reads CASSLGLAGGPINTQYF. The DNA of the CDR3 is TGTGCCAGCAGCTTGGGCCTAGCGGGAGGCCCCATCAATACGCAGTATTTT. Full variable domain (missing parts from reference TRBV5-5 and TRBJ2-3): DAGVTQSPTHLIKTRGQQVTLRCSPISGHKSVSWYQQVLGQGPQFIFQYYEKEERGRGNFPDRFSARQFPNYSSELNVNALLLGDSALYLCASSLGLAGGPINTQYFGPGTRLTVL.

Of note for this clonotype: A much more abundant neighbour one base away suggests this may be a read error. This rearrangement joins TRBV4-2 to TRBJ1-1, with TRBD1 identical over 7 bases. Germline V lookup: CDR1 LGHNA, CDR2 YNFKEQ. There are 18 residues in the CDR3. The CDR3 bases are TGTGCCAGCAGCCGAGAAGATGGAAGGGGGCTCGGGAACACTGAAGCTTTGTTT. Protein sequence: CASSREDGRGLGNTEALF.

This clonotype was counted at least ten times. The chain employs TRBV6-2 or TRBV6-3 and TRBJ2-7; D is unresolved. CDR3 length: 15 residues. The germline V gene has CDR1 MNHEY and CDR2 SVGEGT. Trimming took off 0 bases at V and 7 bases at J, with 16 bases between the two ends. CDR3 sequence: CASSYSWSLAVEQYF. As DNA, the CDR3 is TGTGCCAGCAGTTACTCGTGGAGTTTGGCGGTGGAGCAGTACTTC.

Ten or more counts support this clonotype. The chain has TRBV29-1 and TRBJ2-5; perhaps TRBD2 as D (5 bases). The germline gives CDR1 SQVTM, CDR2 ANQGSEA. V was pared by 5 bases and J by 5 bases, with 18 bases between. The CDR3 totals 14 residues. The chain's CDR3 is CSVYELWRIETQYF. The CDR3, as DNA: TGCAGCGTTTATGAACTTTGGAGGATTGAGACCCAGTACTTC.

In its sample, this clonotype was seen many times. The chain couples TRBV20-1 to TRBJ2-1, with D tentatively TRBD2 (6 bases). This CDR3 comprises 15 residues. Trimming shortened V by 1 base and J by 4 bases, and 14 bases separated the two germline ends. Germline CDR1 reads DFQATT; CDR2 reads SNEGSKA (reference sequence). The CDR3: CSARVGLAPYNEQFF. In DNA form, the CDR3 reads TGCAGTGCTAGAGTCGGCCTAGCGCCGTACAATGAGCAGTTCTTC.

In its sample, this clonotype was seen a few times. The rearrangement links TRBV5-1 to TRBJ2-1; D ambiguous. This CDR3 comprises 13 residues. CDR1 and CDR2 (germline): SGHRS, YFSETQ. Between the trimmed V and J ends, which lost 2 bases and 8 bases, there was a span of 11 bases. CDR3 amino acids: CASSFELLDEQFF. The CDR3 DNA reads as TGCGCCAGCAGCTTCGAATTGTTGGATGAGCAGTTCTTC. The variable domain in full, completed from reference TRBV5-1 and TRBJ2-1, reads KAGVTQTPRYLIKTRGQQVTLSCSPISGHRSVSWYQQTPGQGLQFLFEYFSETQRNKGNFPGRFSGRQFSNSRSEMNVSTLELGDSALYLCASSFELLDEQFFGPGTRLTVL.

This clonotype was observed at least ten times. The J gene is TRBJ2-2, the V gene TRBV5-1; D gene unclear. Germline CDR1 and CDR2: SGHRS and YFSETQ. V shed 1 base and J shed 1 base, with 11 bases lying between them. The CDR3 spans 16 residues. CDR3 protein: CASSLFGRQNTGELFF. The CDR3 DNA sequence: TGCGCCAGCAGCTTGTTTGGCAGGCAGAACACCGGGGAGCTGTTTTTT.

This clonotype appeared many times. The junction does not match germline at one end; this may be a read error. The genes are TRBV29-1 and TRBJ2-5, with 9 nucleotides matching TRBD1. This CDR3 has 14 amino acids. CDR1 is SQVTM and CDR2 is ANQGSEA in the germline V gene. The CDR3 spells CSVEGQGYQETQYF. Here the CDR3 DNA reads TGCAGCGTGGAAGGACAGGGGTATCAAGAGACCCAGTACTTC. The whole variable domain, filled in from reference TRBV29-1 and TRBJ2-5, reads SAVISQKPSRDICQRGTSLTIQCQVDSQVTMMFWYRQQPGQSLTLIATANQGSEATYESGFVIDKFPISRPNLTFSTLTVSNMSPEDSSIYLCSVEGQGYQETQYFGPGTRLLVL.

In its sample, this clonotype was seen many times. This chain connects TRBV29-1 to TRBJ2-1, with 8 bases that match TRBD2. The V gene end was trimmed by 4 bases and the J gene end by 8 bases; junction bases not matched to a gene: 7. CDR3 length equals 13 residues. Germline values: CDR1 SQVTM, CDR2 ANQGSEA. CDR3 DNA sequence: TGCAGCGTTGTCAGGACTAGCTTCGATGAGCAGTTCTTC. It is translated as CSVVRTSFDEQFF.

The rearrangement uses TRBV20-1 and TRBJ2-1, with TRBD2 matching 10 bases. Germline CDR1 and CDR2: DFQATT and SNEGSKA (reference sequence). V shed 4 bases and J 7 bases; nucleotides not matched to a gene: 10. The CDR3 loop spans 15 amino acids. The CDR3 is CSATTGTSALNEQFF. The CDR3 DNA sequence: TGCAGTGCTACCACCGGGACTAGCGCGTTGAATGAGCAGTTCTTC.

This clonotype was counted many times. The J gene is TRBJ1-1, the V gene TRBV29-1; D is undetermined. Trimming removed 1 base at V and 0 bases at J, with 9 bases between. This CDR3 has 14 amino acids. In germline, CDR1 is SQVTM, CDR2 ANQGSEA. CDR3 DNA sequence: TGCAGCGTTGAAGGTCCACGGTTGAACACTGAAGCTTTCTTT. Protein sequence: CSVEGPRLNTEAFF.

Ten or more counts support this clonotype. This rearrangement joins TRBV29-1 to TRBJ2-6; D uncertain. The CDR3 extends over 15 amino acids. CDR1 is SQVTM, CDR2 ANQGSEA, per germline. V was clipped by 2 bases and J by 0 bases, with 8 bases between them. CDR3 bases: TGCAGCGTTGAATCCGGCGCCTCTGGGGCCAACGTCCTGACTTTC. This sequence encodes CSVESGASGANVLTF.

The chain is built from TRBV7-3 and TRBJ2-1, with TRBD2 matching over 10 bases. Germline V gene sequence: CDR1 SGHTA, CDR2 FQGTGA. J lost 10 bases, V lost 5 bases, and 5 bases had no gene match. The CDR3 is 13 residues long. The chain's CDR3 is CASSPALAGEQFF. As DNA, the CDR3 is TGTGCCAGCAGCCCTGCACTAGCGGGAGAGCAGTTCTTC. Combining the CDR3 with reference TRBV7-3 and TRBJ2-1 gives the whole variable domain GAGVSQTPSNKVTEKGKYVELRCDPISGHTALYWYRQSLGQGPEFLIYFQGTGAADDSGLPNDRFFAVRPEGSVSTLKIQRTERGDSAVYLCASSPALAGEQFFGPGTRLTVL.

This clonotype has more than one count but fewer than ten. The chain links TRBV2 to TRBJ2-5, with D tentatively TRBD1 (5 bases). Looked up from germline, CDR1 is SNHLY and CDR2 is FYNNEI. The V end lost 1 base, the J end lost 1 base, and 10 bases lay between the germline ends. This CDR3 comprises 15 residues. This chain's CDR3 is CASSEVGAVQETQYF. The DNA for the CDR3 is TGTGCCAGCAGTGAAGTTGGGGCAGTCCAAGAGACCCAGTACTTC.

There are a few counts of this clonotype. The chain couples TRBV3-1 to TRBJ2-1, with D possibly matching TRBD1 (6 bases). The germline gives CDR1 LGHDT, CDR2 YNNKEL (reference sequence). There are 14 residues in the CDR3. Trimming stripped 8 bases from V and 3 bases from J, with 14 bases between. This CDR3 is CASGARGSYNEQFF. The CDR3 DNA sequence: TGTGCCAGCGGCGCGAGGGGGAGCTACAATGAGCAGTTCTTC.

This clonotype has at least ten counts. V gene TRBV20-1 combines with J gene TRBJ2-2, with 7 bases identical to TRBD2. V shed 2 bases and J 7 bases; nucleotides not matched to a gene: 4. This CDR3 contains 13 residues. Germline CDR1 DFQATT, CDR2 SNEGSKA (reference sequence). The CDR3 loop reads CSARTSDGGELFF. The CDR3 nucleotides read TGCAGTGCTAGAACTAGCGATGGCGGGGAGCTGTTTTTT.

This clonotype was seen ten or more times. In nucleotides, the CDR3 is TGCAGTGCTGTCAACTACGAGCAGTACTTC. It specifies CSAVNYEQYF. The V and J genes are TRBV20-1 and TRBJ2-7; D unresolved. Germline CDR1 and CDR2: DFQATT and SNEGSKA (reference sequence). Trimming pared 5 bases from V and 3 bases from J, leaving 5 bases between. The CDR3 loop spans 10 amino acids.

With regard to this clonotype: This sequence may be a read error, since a much larger clone differs from it by one base. As the CDR3 is not closed by the conserved phenylalanine or tryptophan, this likely results from a read error. No DNA is shown, since the ends of the CDR3 on it are uncertain; the CDR3 is the one TCRdb lists. The chain joins TRBV5-1 to TRBJ2-1; the table's D call TRBD2 went unverified against the DNA. CDR1 and CDR2 (germline): SGHRS, YFSETQ. The CDR3 is 14 amino acids long, termini counted. The CDR3 spells CASSPGTSGSWEFY.

This clonotype was counted ten times or more. The chain carries TRBV29-1 and TRBJ2-7, with D possibly being TRBD2 (5 bases). The V gene's germline CDR1 is SQVTM and CDR2 ANQGSEA. CDR3 size: 15 residues. Trimming took off 0 bases at V and 6 bases at J, with 18 bases between the two ends. CDR3 protein: CSVEEEASRVSEQYF. In DNA, the CDR3 is TGCAGCGTTGAAGAGGAGGCATCGCGGGTGAGCGAGCAGTACTTC.

There are a few counts of this clonotype. CDR3 amino acids: CASSTGGGGYGYTF. CDR3 coding DNA: TGTGCCAGCTCAACCGGGGGGGGCGGCTATGGCTACACCTTC. V and J are TRBV12-3 or TRBV12-4 and TRBJ1-2; perhaps TRBD1 as D (6 bases). The V end was cut by 8 bases, the J end by 4 bases, with 17 bases between. This CDR3 is 14 amino acids long.

This clonotype was seen at least ten times. This chain links TRBV29-1 with TRBJ1-1; D not resolved. This CDR3 contains 10 residues. Germline-derived CDR1 and CDR2 are SQVTM and ANQGSEA. Trimming stripped 6 bases from V and 12 bases from J, with 14 bases between. This CDR3 reads CSVELDSPFF. The DNA of the CDR3 is TGCAGCGTCGAATTAGACTCGCCTTTCTTT.

V and J are TRBV20-1 and TRBJ2-1; 8 bases line up with TRBD1. Unmatched junction bases numbered 7, after V lost 5 bases and J lost 7 bases. The CDR3 is 13 residues long. CDR1 and CDR2 (germline): DFQATT, SNEGSKA (reference sequence). This CDR3 reads CSARQGAKNEQFF. The CDR3 nucleotides read TGCAGTGCTCGGCAGGGGGCGAAAAATGAGCAGTTCTTC.

The V and J genes are TRBV2 and TRBJ2-1; the D is unclear. The CDR3 has 16 residues. Germline assignment: CDR1 SNHLY and CDR2 FYNNEI. V was clipped by 9 bases and J by 8 bases, with 26 bases between them. DNA of the CDR3: TGTGCCAGTAACCCTAGAGAGAGCTTAAAACTTGATGAGCAGTTCTTC. As protein: CASNPRESLKLDEQFF.

This clonotype was seen many times. The chain links TRBV12-3 or TRBV12-4 to TRBJ1-3, with 8 bases that match TRBD1. The CDR3 has 14 amino acids. Unmatched junction bases numbered 6, after V lost 3 bases and J lost 8 bases. CDR3 loop: CASSFWTGTDTIYF. CDR3 nucleotide sequence: TGTGCCAGCAGTTTTTGGACAGGGACGGACACCATATATTTT.

As to this clonotype: One junction end disagrees with the germline gene, perhaps due to a read error. The J gene is TRBJ1-4, the V gene TRBV5-6; 10 nucleotides line up with TRBD1. The CDR3 covers 12 residues. In germline, CDR1 is SGHDT, CDR2 YYEEEE. In DNA, the CDR3 is TGTGCCAGCAGCTTGTGGGACAGGGGACTTCTTTTT. This sequence encodes CASSLWDRGLLF.

There are a few counts of this clonotype. The chain joins TRBV20-1 to TRBJ2-1; TRBD1 matches 10 bases. Trimming at V came to 3 bases and at J to 1 base, leaving 6 bases not matched to a gene. The CDR3 spans 16 residues. CDR1 is DFQATT and CDR2 is SNEGSKA in the germline V gene (reference sequence). CDR3 protein: CSARAGQGRSYNEQFF. CDR3 DNA: TGCAGTGCTAGGGCGGGACAGGGGCGGTCCTACAATGAGCAGTTCTTC.

Turning to this clonotype: A much larger clone differs by one base, so this may be a read error. The chain recombines TRBV5-1 with TRBJ2-1, with 7 nucleotides matching TRBD2. V trimming: 4 bases; J trimming: 0 bases; junction bases outside the gene matches: 7. Germline CDR1 SGHRS, CDR2 YFSETQ. This CDR3 region has 16 residues. The CDR3 protein is CASSTYQRGSYNEQFF. CDR3 sequence (DNA): TGCGCCAGCAGCACATACCAGCGGGGCTCCTACAATGAGCAGTTCTTC. The full variable domain, with the rest looked up from reference TRBV5-1 and TRBJ2-1, is KAGVTQTPRYLIKTRGQQVTLSCSPISGHRSVSWYQQTPGQGLQFLFEYFSETQRNKGNFPGRFSGRQFSNSRSEMNVSTLELGDSALYLCASSTYQRGSYNEQFFGPGTRLTVL.

This clonotype was recorded many times. The genes are TRBV6-4 and TRBJ2-7; D remains unclear. Trimming removed 6 bases at V and 4 bases at J, with 7 bases between. Germline CDR1 is MRHNA and CDR2 is SNTAGT. CDR3 length: 11 residues. In DNA, the CDR3 is TGTGCCAGCAGGGTCCGATACGAGCAGTACGTC. Translating gives CASRVRYEQYV.